The following is a T cell receptor (beta chain) sequence with its context. What it binds is unknown. These data are taken from a study of T cells in Graves' hyperthyroidism and ophthalmopathy. Overall study context: Sampling of peripheral blood happened at initial diagnosis, prior to any treatment.

Diagnoses were established using clinical symptoms, serum thyroxine and TRAb, thyroid ultrasound and orbital computed tomography. Broader study findings: Most thyroid clonotypes expanded above 0.001 were also detected in blood. For ophthalmopathy, model prediction preceded onset by a median about 6 months.

Authors of the study amplified TCR beta CDR3 regions from RNA transcripts. TCR CDR3 underwent first-round RT-PCR with the HTBI primer set. TCRdb itself ran the multiplex PCR reads through MiXCR, one entry per CDR3 protein. Of approximately 700,000 distinct CDR3 sequences in the sample, less than 20% were seen once. Germline CDR1 and CDR2: MGHDK and SYGVNS. V gave up 9 bases and J gave up 4 bases, with 15 bases separating them. The CDR3 loop spans 13 amino acids. This receptor was obtained from a man between 18 and 29 years old with Graves' hyperthyroidism. The sequenced sample was blood. The V and J genes are TRBV25-1 and TRBJ1-2; D is possibly TRBD1 (6 bases). The CDR3 bases are TGTGCCAGTACAGGGATCGAGAGCTATGGCTACACCTTC. It is translated as CASTGIESYGYTF.